The TCR beta chain under discussion was sequenced for a study of blood T cell repertoires in COVID-19 (dated by TCRdb to 2020 to 2021). Context from the whole study: The collaborator samples originated in the United States, Italy and Spain and spanned the acute and convalescent phases of COVID-19. The prospective study material was composed of cDNA or gDNA derived from T cells, B-cell-depleted T cells, or PBMCs. Subjects who had been exposed to COVID-19, were actively infected with it, or had recovered from it provided the deeply sampled blood TCRbeta repertoires that made up the dataset. The repertoires were released in a freely available public database meant as a resource for research on the immune response to SARS-CoV-2. Samples were obtained from the ongoing ImmuneRACE study (first 160 participants) and from about 1,300 subjects provided by 6 global collaborators. The sample metadata nearly always contained a de-identified subject ID, COVID-19 status, age in years and sex. Where available, HLA class I and class II types were taken from metadata supplied by the sample provider and were not determined by assay-based typing.

TCRbeta CDR3 regions were amplified from genomic DNA using the immunoSEQ Assay, a bias-controlled multiplex PCR. As for the original processing: Within the assay, amplification of reference gene primers was used to estimate how many nucleated cells each sample contained. To quantify the absolute abundance of each unique TCRbeta CDR3 rearrangement, sequence reads were collapsed and filtered. For each sample, productive Simpson clonality was calculated as the square root of Simpson's diversity index over productive rearrangements. TCRdb took this table from immuneACCESS and kept in-frame rearrangements with V and J called. Such tables lack part of the clones; where checked against another copy, unresolved V genes explain under half of the gap, and the rest is unexplained. The DNA gave D and trimming, while V, J and clone size come from that table. The sample has about 440,000 clones on record, about nine tenths of them singletons. The ten top clones hold roughly 13% of the sample.

The germline V gene (reference sequence) gives CDR1 as LNHNV and CDR2 as YYDKDF. The V and J ends are trimmed by 7 bases and 0 bases, leaving 7 bases between them. Including cysteine and phenylalanine, the CDR3 has 13 amino acids. The entry retains the CDR3 DNA only, 39 bases that are in frame from base 1. Details on this clone: Its antigen has not been determined. Nothing much larger sits one base from this clone, and base qualities are not available.

Results the study describes overall, beyond this receptor: Clinical and demographic metadata were provided uncurated, with the amount varying by source and participant.

One collaborating source in Seattle enrolled patients while the patients were actively infected and followed the patients over time throughout the course of disease. Each collaborating institution followed its own protocols to collect whole blood in K2EDTA tubes. For TCRbeta analysis, collaborators shipped samples as frozen whole blood, isolated PBMCs, or DNA extracted from either of those sample types. This chain is built from TRBV15 and TRBJ1-5, and the D gene may be TRBD1, 5 bases matching. The specimen was peripheral blood. This receptor was taken from a woman aged 45-59 years with COVID-19, enrolled during active disease. The DNA reads as follows: TGTGCCACCAAGACAGATAGCAATCAGCCCCAGCATTTT. It specifies CATKTDSNQPQHF.